Listed here are 28 T cell receptor beta chains from one sample, sequenced in a study of memory CD4+ T cells and cytomegalovirus serostatus. The method was immunoSEQ multiplex PCR; TCRdb's version includes in-frame clones alone and lacks a portion of them. The sample has approximately 50,000 clones; about 80% are singletons. Single viable CD3+CD4+CD8-CD45RO+ cells were sorted as the memory CD4+ T cells. The sample was memory CD4+ T cells from blood. These receptors originate from an adult in good health and CMV-seropositive.

This clone has only one observation. This chain connects TRBV28 to TRBJ2-6; the D is unclear. The CDR3 has 13 amino acids. V lost 7 bases and J 4 bases, leaving 8 bases between the germline ends. The germline CDR1 and CDR2 sequences are MDHEN and SYDVKM. The CDR3 loop is CASKTSGANVLTF. In DNA, the CDR3 is TGTGCCAGCAAGACGTCCGGGGCCAACGTCCTGACTTTC.

The gene calls are TRBV4-2 and TRBJ2-7; D is ambiguous. Germline-derived CDR1 and CDR2 are LGHNA and YNFKEQ. The CDR3 runs to 12 residues. Deletions cut 1 base from V and 6 bases from J, with 7 bases between. For the CDR3, the DNA is TGTGCCAGCAGCCAAGTTCTCGGCGAGCAGTACTTC. It encodes CASSQVLGEQYF.

The chain couples TRBV5-6 to TRBJ1-1, with 10 positions matching TRBD1. There are 14 residues in the CDR3. With 1 base clipped from V and 11 bases from J, the junction kept 8 bases outside the gene matches. The germline V gene has CDR1 SGHDT and CDR2 YYEEEE. For the CDR3, the DNA is TGTGCCAGCAGCTTGCGTGACAGGGGGCTGTCGGCTTTCTTT. It encodes CASSLRDRGLSAFF.

Only a few counts were recorded for this clone. The chain combines TRBV28 with TRBJ2-1; no clear D gene. Germline V CDR1 and CDR2: MDHEN, SYDVKM. Trimming took 4 bases from V and 7 from J, leaving 14 bases between them. CDR3 size: 14 residues. The chain's CDR3 is CASSSPTRSNEQFF. The CDR3 DNA is TGTGCCAGCAGTTCCCCGACACGATCAAATGAGCAGTTCTTC.

This chain joins TRBV11-2 and TRBJ1-2, with D possibly TRBD1 on 5 matching bases. The germline V and J ends were trimmed by 3 bases and 5 bases, with 7 bases remaining between them. The CDR3 loop spans 12 amino acids. CDR1 SGHAT and CDR2 FQNNGV come from the germline V gene. The CDR3 coding sequence is TGTGCCAGCAGCTTCCGGGGGTATGGCTACACCTTC. As protein: CASSFRGYGYTF.

The J gene is TRBJ1-3, the V gene TRBV4-3, with D tentatively TRBD1 (6 bases). The CDR3 consists of 17 residues. V was trimmed by 0 bases and J by 3 bases, leaving 15 bases between them. Germline assignment: CDR1 LGHNA and CDR2 YSLEER. CDR3 amino acids: CASSQDTPGASGNTIYF. The DNA of the CDR3 is TGCGCCAGCAGCCAAGATACCCCGGGGGCGAGTGGAAACACCATATATTTT.

The chain carries TRBV28 and TRBJ2-7, with D possibly TRBD1 on 5 matching bases. V lost 6 bases to trimming and J lost 0 bases, with 9 bases between them. Germline V lookup: CDR1 MDHEN, CDR2 SYDVKM. The CDR3 length is 13 residues. CDR3 nucleotide sequence: TGTGCCAGCAGGACTGGGGCCTCCTACGAGCAGTACTTC. Amino acids: CASRTGASYEQYF. Based on the CDR3 plus reference TRBV28 and TRBJ2-7, the full variable domain is DVKVTQSSRYLVKRTGEKVFLECVQDMDHENMFWYRQDPGLGLRLIYFSYDVKMKEKGDIPEGYSVSREKKERFSLILESASTNQTSMYLCASRTGASYEQYFGPGTRLTVT.

The J gene is TRBJ2-2, the V gene TRBV29-1; D gene uncertain. V lost 1 base to trimming and J lost 6 bases, with 6 bases between them. The germline CDR1 and CDR2 sequences are SQVTM and ANQGSEA. The CDR3 is 12 residues long. This CDR3 reads CSVEGNPGELFF. CDR3 nucleotides: TGCAGCGTTGAAGGGAATCCCGGGGAGCTGTTTTTT.

V is TRBV30 and J is TRBJ1-5; unclear D gene. The V and J ends lost 2 bases and 5 bases respectively, with 10 bases between them. There are 13 residues in the CDR3. Germline-derived CDR1 and CDR2 are GTSNPN and SVGIG (reference sequence). The CDR3 is CAWSPHYDQPQHF. Written as DNA, the CDR3 is TGTGCCTGGAGTCCCCACTATGATCAGCCCCAGCATTTT.

The chain is built from TRBV7-9 and TRBJ1-1; 9 nucleotides align to TRBD1. The germline CDR1 and CDR2 sequences are SEHNR and FQNEAQ (reference sequence). This CDR3 has 13 amino acids. J lost 2 bases, V lost 8 bases, and 3 bases had no gene match. CDR3 region: CASGTGTNTEAFF. The CDR3 DNA sequence: TGTGCCAGCGGGACAGGGACTAACACTGAAGCTTTCTTT.

The chain uses TRBV7-2 and TRBJ1-2, with D perhaps TRBD1 (5 bases). Germline V gene lookup returns CDR1 SGHTA and CDR2 FQGNSA. This CDR3 contains 16 residues. V was shortened by 5 bases and J by 4 bases, with 20 bases between the two germline ends. CDR3 coding DNA: TGTGCCAGCAGCCTAGGGGCTACTGGTAGTCTCTATGGCTACACCTTC. The encoded protein is CASSLGATGSLYGYTF.

The rearrangement joins TRBV11-2 to TRBJ1-3; D is unresolved. The CDR3 runs to 14 residues. From germline, CDR1 is SGHAT and CDR2 FQNNGV. V was pared by 3 bases and J by 8 bases, with 14 bases between. The CDR3 nucleotides read TGTGCCAGCAGCTTGTATAGGGTCGAGGACACCATATATTTT. Its translation is CASSLYRVEDTIYF.

This chain connects TRBV5-4 to TRBJ1-1, with D unclear. This CDR3 has 13 amino acids. Germline CDR1 reads SGHNT; CDR2 reads YYREEE (reference sequence). Trimming pared 3 bases from V and 8 bases from J, leaving 14 bases between. The CDR3 sequence is CASSSRPQSEAFF. The CDR3 DNA is TGTGCCAGCAGCTCAAGACCGCAGTCCGAAGCTTTCTTT.

The chain combines TRBV2 with TRBJ1-5, with unresolved D. The CDR3 loop spans 14 amino acids. Trimming removed 7 bases from V and 2 bases from J, with 12 bases in between. Germline CDR1 SNHLY, CDR2 FYNNEI. In DNA form, the CDR3 reads TGTGCCAGCAAAGACATTGGAGGCAATCAGCCCCAGCATTTT. Its translation: CASKDIGGNQPQHF.

This clone was seen a handful of times. This chain links TRBV7-9 with TRBJ2-1; 13 bases are shared with TRBD2. The CDR3 spans 16 residues. V shed 6 bases and J 9 bases; nucleotides not matched to a gene: 11. Germline V lookup: CDR1 SEHNR, CDR2 FQNEAQ (reference sequence). CDR3: CASRTARTSGSLEQFF. In DNA, the CDR3 is TGTGCCAGCAGAACAGCCCGGACTAGCGGGAGTCTTGAGCAGTTCTTC.

The rearrangement joins TRBV4-2 to TRBJ2-5, with 7 bases that match TRBD2. CDR1 and CDR2 (germline): LGHNA, YNFKEQ. V lost 1 base to trimming and J lost 1 base; unmatched junction nucleotides: 0. The CDR3 length is 14 residues. Here the CDR3 DNA reads TGTGCCAGCAGCCAAGCGGGAGGCCAAGAGACCCAGTACTTC. Amino acids: CASSQAGGQETQYF.

This clone came up once. The rearrangement joins TRBV5-6 to TRBJ1-1, with D possibly being TRBD1 (6 bases). The CDR3 spans 14 residues. V was clipped by 4 bases and J by 5 bases, with 15 bases between them. CDR1 is SGHDT and CDR2 is YYEEEE in the germline V gene. The DNA of the CDR3 is TGTGCCAGCAGCCCCGCTGCGGGGGCGACTGAAGCTTTCTTT. Translating it yields CASSPAAGATEAFF.

The chain combines TRBV7-2 with TRBJ2-1; TRBD2 matches 14 bases. Losses at the gene ends were 5 bases for V and 7 bases for J; bases not matched to a gene: 7. The CDR3 is 16 amino acids. Germline assignment: CDR1 SGHTA and CDR2 FQGNSA. CDR3 bases: TGTGCCAGCAGCCCCGCCGGGACTAGCGGGGGAAATGAGCAGTTCTTC. Translating it yields CASSPAGTSGGNEQFF.

The chain has TRBV11-3 and TRBJ2-3; 8 bases are shared with TRBD2. V was clipped by 5 bases and J by 2 bases; unmatched bases: 3. The CDR3 runs 14 residues. CDR1 SGHNT and CDR2 YENEEA come from the germline V gene. The CDR3 loop is CASSPGGYTDTQYF. In DNA, the CDR3 is TGTGCCAGCAGCCCGGGGGGGTACACAGATACGCAGTATTTT.

The chain combines TRBV7-9 with TRBJ1-1; D gene unclear. Trimming took off 3 bases at V and 5 bases at J, with 22 bases between the two ends. CDR3 length equals 17 residues. Germline lookup yields CDR1 SEHNR and CDR2 FQNEAQ (reference sequence). The CDR3, as DNA: TGTGCCAGCAGCTTGAGTGGTTCAAGGTCGTGGGGAACTGAAGCTTTCTTT. Its translation: CASSLSGSRSWGTEAFF.

This clone was seen more than once but under ten times. V is TRBV30 and J is TRBJ1-2; TRBD1 matches at 7 bases. The CDR3 extends over 14 amino acids. Germline V gives CDR1 GTSNPN, CDR2 SVGIG (reference sequence). Trimming cost V 2 bases and J 6 bases; bases outside gene matches: 9. As DNA, the CDR3 is TGTGCCTGGAGTCGACCACAGGGGACTGATGGCTACACCTTC. It specifies CAWSRPQGTDGYTF.

This chain links TRBV6-5 with TRBJ2-5; 7 bases fit TRBD1. V lost 5 bases to trimming and J lost 4 bases; unmatched junction nucleotides: 4. Germline V lookup: CDR1 MNHEY, CDR2 SVGAGI. The CDR3 loop spans 13 amino acids. The CDR3 DNA reads as TGTGCCAGCAGTGGGACAGTTAGAGAGACCCAGTACTTC. This translates into CASSGTVRETQYF.

The chain couples TRBV7-2 to TRBJ1-5; D might be TRBD1 (5 bases). The germline V gene encodes CDR1 SGHTA and CDR2 FQGNSA. Trimming removed 1 base at V and 6 bases at J, with 16 bases between. The CDR3 is 16 residues long. CDR3 bases: TGTGCCAGCAGCTTAGATGGCAGGGTTTATGGTCAGCCCCAGCATTTT. This encodes CASSLDGRVYGQPQHF. Complete variable domain (other parts from reference TRBV7-2 and TRBJ1-5): GAGVSQSPSNKVTEKGKDVELRCDPISGHTALYWYRQSLGQGLEFLIYFQGNSAPDKSGLPSDRFSAERTGGSVSTLTIQRTQQEDSAVYLCASSLDGRVYGQPQHFGDGTRLSIL.

This sequence joins TRBV10-3 and TRBJ2-1; perhaps TRBD1 as D (5 bases). CDR3 length equals 13 residues. Germline V lookup: CDR1 ENHRY, CDR2 SYGVKD. Trimming removed 10 bases from V and 3 bases from J, with 13 bases in between. CDR3: CASGHTLYNEQFF. Here the CDR3 DNA reads TGTGCCAGCGGACACACCCTCTACAATGAGCAGTTCTTC.

This clone was found once. The genes are TRBV5-1 and TRBJ1-1; D perhaps matches TRBD1 (5 bases). Per the germline V gene, CDR1 is SGHRS and CDR2 is YFSETQ. This CDR3 comprises 14 residues. V shed 4 bases and J shed 6 bases, with 16 bases lying between them. The CDR3 DNA is TGCGCCAGCAGCCAGACAGTAAATCATCCTGAAGCTTTCTTT. It encodes CASSQTVNHPEAFF.

The V call is TRBV19, the J call TRBJ2-7; 11 bases line up with TRBD1. The CDR3 runs to 16 residues. Germline V gene lookup returns CDR1 LNHDA and CDR2 SQIVND (reference sequence). Losses at the gene ends were 5 bases for V and 7 bases for J; bases not matched to a gene: 13. The CDR3 reads CASSQTHGQGAVEQYV. CDR3 nucleotide sequence: TGTGCCAGTAGTCAAACACACGGACAGGGGGCGGTGGAGCAGTACGTC.

This rearrangement joins TRBV7-8 to TRBJ2-5; D is undetermined. The germline CDR1 and CDR2 sequences are SGHVS and FQNEAQ. Trimming removed 1 base at V and 2 bases at J, with 11 bases between. There are 15 residues in the CDR3. Here the CDR3 DNA reads TGTGCCAGCAGCTTAGGCGGACCCCGACAAGAGACCCAGTACTTC. It translates to CASSLGGPRQETQYF. Filled out from reference TRBV7-8 and TRBJ2-5, the complete variable domain reads GAGVSQSPRYKVAKRGQDVALRCDPISGHVSLFWYQQALGQGPEFLTYFQNEAQLDKSGLPSDRFFAERPEGSVSTLKIQRTQQEDSAVYLCASSLGGPRQETQYFGPGTRLLVL.

The count of this clone is one. This chain joins TRBV6-5 and TRBJ2-3; D ambiguous. Trimming left V 2 bases short and J 2 bases short, with 8 bases between. The CDR3 is made up of 14 amino acids. Germline V lookup: CDR1 MNHEY, CDR2 SVGAGI. The CDR3: CASSYAAYTDTQYF. The CDR3 nucleotides are TGTGCCAGCAGTTACGCAGCGTACACAGATACGCAGTATTTT.